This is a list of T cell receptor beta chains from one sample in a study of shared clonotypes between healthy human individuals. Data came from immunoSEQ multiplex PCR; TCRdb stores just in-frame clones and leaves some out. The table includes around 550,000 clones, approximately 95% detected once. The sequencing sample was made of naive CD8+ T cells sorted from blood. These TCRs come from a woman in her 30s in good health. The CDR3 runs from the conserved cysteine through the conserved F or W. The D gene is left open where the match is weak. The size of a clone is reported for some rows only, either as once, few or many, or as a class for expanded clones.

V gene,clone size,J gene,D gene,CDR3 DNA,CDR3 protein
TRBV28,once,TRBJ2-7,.,TGTGCCAGCAGTTTCCCCGAGGATGGGGAATCCCCCTACTACGAGCAGTACTTC,CASSFPEDGESPYYEQYF
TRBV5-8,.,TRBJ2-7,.,TGTGCCAGCAGCTTAACAGGGACGGGCGAGCAGTACTTC,CASSLTGTGEQYF
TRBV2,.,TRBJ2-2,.,TGTGCCAGCGGAATGTCACGCGAAGGGGTCCGGGAGCTGTTTTTT,CASGMSREGVRELFF
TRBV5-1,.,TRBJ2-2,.,TGCGCCAGCAGCTTGGGTAACGGGGAGCTGTTTTTT,CASSLGNGELFF
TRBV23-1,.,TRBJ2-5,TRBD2,TGCGCCAGCCGAGGGGCTAGCGGGAGGGCCCAATCCCCGTACCAAGAGACCCAGTACTTC,CASRGASGRAQSPYQETQYF
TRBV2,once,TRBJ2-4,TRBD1,TGTGCCAGCAGCGAAAAGGGACAGGGGGAAAACATTCAGTACTTC,CASSEKGQGENIQYF
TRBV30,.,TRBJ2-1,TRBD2,TGTGCCTGGAGTGTACTAGCGGGAGGCCTCCGTAGCTCCTACAATGAGCAGTTCTTC,CAWSVLAGGLRSSYNEQFF
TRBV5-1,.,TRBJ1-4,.,TGCGCCAGCAGCCCGGGAGGAACTAATGAAAAACTGTTTTTT,CASSPGGTNEKLFF
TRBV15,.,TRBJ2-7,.,TGTGCCACCAGCAGGGGCGCTGAGGCGGGACCCGAGCAGTACTTC,CATSRGAEAGPEQYF
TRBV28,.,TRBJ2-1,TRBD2,TGTGCCAGCAGTTTGATGCGGGAGGGCCGGAATGAGCAGTTCTTC,CASSLMREGRNEQFF
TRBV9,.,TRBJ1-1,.,TGTGCCAGCAGCCCCGGGACGAACACTGAAGCTTTCTTT,CASSPGTNTEAFF
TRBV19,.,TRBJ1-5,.,TGTGCCAGTACCCCGGCGACTAGCAATCAGCCCCAGCATTTT,CASTPATSNQPQHF
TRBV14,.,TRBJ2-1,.,TGTGCCAGCAGCCAAGCTTTCTGGAGGGCCTCCTACAATGAGCAGTTCTTC,CASSQAFWRASYNEQFF
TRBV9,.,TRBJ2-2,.,TGTGCCAGTCAAAGTGTGGGCACCGGGGAGCTGTTTTTT,CASQSVGTGELFF
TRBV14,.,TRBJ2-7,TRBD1,TGTGCCAGCAGCCAAGGGCCACGGGACAGCTACGAGCAGTACTTC,CASSQGPRDSYEQYF
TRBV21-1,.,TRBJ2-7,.,TGTGCCAGCAGTCGGTTCCGGGACCGGCGGTACGAGCAGTACTTC,CASSRFRDRRYEQYF
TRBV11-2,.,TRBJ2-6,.,TGTGCCAGCAGCTCGTGGACAGAACACTCTGGGGCCAACGTCCTGACTTTC,CASSSWTEHSGANVLTF
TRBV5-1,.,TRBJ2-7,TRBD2,TGCGCCAGCAGCTTAGGACTAGCAGGAACCTACGAGCAGTACTTC,CASSLGLAGTYEQYF
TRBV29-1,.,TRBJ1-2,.,TGCAGCGTTGAAGGCGTGGGGCACTATGGCTACACCTTC,CSVEGVGHYGYTF
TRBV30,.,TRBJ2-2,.,TGTGCCTGGACCGCTATGCACACCGGGGAGCTGTTTTTT,CAWTAMHTGELFF
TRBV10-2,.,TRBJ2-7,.,TGCGCCAGCAGTTCCGTCCCGGGAGCTTCGTCCTACGAGCAGTACTTC,CASSSVPGASSYEQYF
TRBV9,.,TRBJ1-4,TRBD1,TGTGCCAGCAGCGTGAGGACAGGGACTAATGAAAAACTGTTTTTT,CASSVRTGTNEKLFF
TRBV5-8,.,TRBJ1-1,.,TGTGCCAGCAGCTGGGCGAGGCGAGGAGCTTTCTTT,CASSWARRGAFF
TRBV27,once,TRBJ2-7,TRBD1,TGTGCCAGCAGTGTCGGGACAGGACACTACGAGCAGTACTTC,CASSVGTGHYEQYF
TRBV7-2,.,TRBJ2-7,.,TGTGCCAGCAGCTCCCCTCTCTATCGGGCTGGAGACTACGAGCAGTACTTC,CASSSPLYRAGDYEQYF
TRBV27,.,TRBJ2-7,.,TGTGCCAGCAGTTTCCTGCATCGTAGCGGCTCCTACGAGCAGTACTTC,CASSFLHRSGSYEQYF
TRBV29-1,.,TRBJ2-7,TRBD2,TGCAGCGTCACTAGCGGGGGATTCTACGAGCAGTACTTC,CSVTSGGFYEQYF
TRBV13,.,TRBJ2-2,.,TGTGCCAGCAGCACGATCACCGGGGAGCTGTTTTTT,CASSTITGELFF
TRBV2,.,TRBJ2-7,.,TGTGCCAGCAGTATATCGGATTCTCTAGTTCTCGAGCAGTACTTC,CASSISDSLVLEQYF
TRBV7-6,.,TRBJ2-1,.,TGTGCCAGCAGCTTAGTATTGGGTAGTTTGAATGAGCAGTTCTTC,CASSLVLGSLNEQFF
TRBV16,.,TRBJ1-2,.,TGTGCCAGCAGCCAATCCAACGGGTTCGGGAACTATGGCTACACCTTC,CASSQSNGFGNYGYTF
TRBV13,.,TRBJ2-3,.,TGTGCCAGCACTCCAGCCCGGGCTCGAGGGAGCACAGATACGCAGTATTTT,CASTPARARGSTDTQYF